This T cell receptor beta chain was retrieved from a study of cytomegalovirus exposure and HLA in healthy donors. In the study overall: The study placed 80% to 90% of its roughly 410 genotyped donors in the Caucasian-associated ancestry cluster.

On this clone: What it binds is unknown.

The length of the CDR3 is 14 residues. V lost 4 bases to trimming and J lost 6 bases; unmatched junction nucleotides: 8. CDR1 is LGHNA, CDR2 YSLEER, per germline. PCR employed 60 Vbeta and 13 Jbeta primers. Method: immunoSEQ multiplex PCR; TCRdb's copy keeps in-frame clones and lacks some. The sample holds about 160,000 clones, 75% to 80% seen once. Study-wide results and limits: In vitro checks showed that a few CMV-associated chains really do target CMV antigens.

The source of this sequence is a woman aged 40 to 49 in good health and CMV-seropositive. V gene TRBV4-3 combines with J gene TRBJ2-7, with 8 bases matching TRBD1. Sample: PBMCs. The CDR3, as DNA: TGCGCCAGCAGCCCCACGACAGGGGATGGCGAGCAGTACTTC. This encodes CASSPTTGDGEQYF.